This TCR beta chain was observed in a study of blood T cell repertoires in COVID-19. Study background: The study drew acute and convalescent COVID-19 samples from the United States, Italy and Spain. PBMCs, B-cell-depleted T cells, or T cells were the source of the cDNA or gDNA that made up the material.

V trimming: 5 bases; J trimming: 1 base; junction bases outside the gene matches: 7. This CDR3 is 16 amino acids long. Germline lookup yields CDR1 MNHEY and CDR2 SMNVEV (reference sequence). How the authors handled the data: The assay estimated nucleated cells by amplifying reference gene primers. Repertoires were generated with immunoSEQ multiplex PCR, while TCRdb's copy carries only in-frame clones and drops some. For V, J and clone size, that table is used; D and trimming come from the DNA. The sample consists of tens of thousands of clones, 75% to 90% of them appearing once. This rearrangement joins TRBV27 to TRBJ2-7; 11 bases map to TRBD2. This sequence was found in a man in his fifties or sixties with active COVID-19. The sequencing sample was made of peripheral blood. Written as DNA, the CDR3 is TGTGCCAGCAGTACGGGACTAGCGGCGGGGTCCTACGAGCAGTACTTC. Its protein product is CASSTGLAAGSYEQYF.